These 28 T cell receptor beta chains came from one sample sequenced in a study of sequential checkpoint blockade in melanoma. Sequenced by immunoSEQ multiplex PCR; TCRdb stores in-frame clones only, minus some. The sample includes approximately 23,000 clones, around 86% of them seen just once. Stated treatment: randomized to nivolumab then ipilimumab (arm A) or the reverse (arm B). This specimen was CD8+ T cells sorted from blood (inferred from file names), taken from a patient given nivolumab and ipilimumab in sequence. Source of these receptors: a human donor with melanoma.

This clone was detected only a few times. The chain recombines TRBV29-1 with TRBJ2-3, with a weak D call TRBD2 (5 bases). The CDR3 contains 15 residues. V was trimmed by 7 bases and J by 8 bases, leaving 25 bases between them. Germline V gene lookup returns CDR1 SQVTM and CDR2 ANQGSEA. CDR3 residues: CSGTPTGSVPGTQYF. As DNA, the CDR3 is TGCAGCGGCACGCCCACGGGAAGTGTGCCGGGTACGCAGTATTTT.

The rearrangement uses TRBV6-5 and TRBJ2-1, with a weak D call TRBD2 (6 bases). Per the germline V gene, CDR1 is MNHEY and CDR2 is SVGAGI. The ends were cut back, 6 bases at V and 5 bases at J, with 17 bases in the middle. This CDR3 has 15 residues. The chain's CDR3 is CASSVPGSSDNEQFF. Written as DNA, the CDR3 is TGTGCCAGCAGCGTGCCCGGGAGCAGCGACAATGAGCAGTTCTTC.

The chain links TRBV30 to TRBJ2-2, with 9 bases matching TRBD1. CDR1 and CDR2 from the germline V gene are GTSNPN and SVGIG (reference sequence). The trim removed 3 bases at V and 3 bases at J, leaving 11 bases unmatched. The CDR3 covers 17 residues. CDR3: CAWSPGQGAPHTGELFF. CDR3 nucleotide sequence: TGTGCCTGGAGCCCGGGACAGGGAGCCCCGCACACCGGGGAGCTGTTTTTT.

The DNA of the CDR3 is TGTGCCAGCAGCCAAGCCGCCGGGGACACTGAAGCTTTCTTT. Its translation is CASSQAAGDTEAFF. This rearrangement joins TRBV4-2 to TRBJ1-1; D gene unclear. Germline V gene data show CDR1 as LGHNA and CDR2 as YNFKEQ. The CDR3 spans 14 residues. V lost 1 base, J lost 3 bases, and 9 bases lay in between.

The rearrangement joins TRBV27 to TRBJ2-5, with a weak D call TRBD1 (6 bases). The CDR3 is made up of 17 amino acids. Trimming removed 2 bases at V and 4 bases at J, with 20 bases between. Germline V gene lookup returns CDR1 MNHEY and CDR2 SMNVEV (reference sequence). Here the CDR3 DNA reads TGTGCCAGCAGTTTACCCACGGGCAGGGGACGATTAGAGACCCAGTACTTC. This sequence encodes CASSLPTGRGRLETQYF.

The chain has TRBV4-2 and TRBJ1-3; 7 bases fit TRBD1. Germline trimming cut 1 base from V and 2 bases from J; bases unmatched to any gene: 2. CDR1 and CDR2 from the germline V gene are LGHNA and YNFKEQ. The CDR3 has 15 residues. CDR3 amino acids: CASSQATGTGNTIYF. Here the CDR3 DNA reads TGTGCCAGCAGCCAAGCGACAGGGACTGGAAACACCATATATTTT.

CDR3 sequence reads: CASSPYWGEGPNEQFF. The CDR3 DNA reads TGTGCCAGCAGCCCTTATTGGGGGGAGGGCCCCAATGAGCAGTTCTTC. The chain is built from TRBV5-8 and TRBJ2-1, with 7 bases matching TRBD2. Trimming took 4 bases from V and 6 from J; bases not matched to a gene: 13. The CDR3 length is 16 residues. The V gene's germline CDR1 is SGHTS and CDR2 YDEGEE.

This clone was counted a single time. The rearrangement uses TRBV4-1 and TRBJ1-1; D is ambiguous. The germline CDR1 and CDR2 sequences are MGHRA and YSYEKL. V was pared by 0 bases and J by 4 bases, with 12 bases between. The CDR3 runs 15 residues. The CDR3 protein is CASSQDLRVGTEAFF. The CDR3 nucleotides read TGCGCCAGCAGCCAAGATCTCCGGGTGGGCACTGAAGCTTTCTTT.

The chain links TRBV6-5 to TRBJ2-7; a weak D match, TRBD1 (6 bases). The CDR3 runs to 14 residues. Deletions cut 5 bases from V and 2 bases from J, with 13 bases between. Germline V CDR1 and CDR2: MNHEY, SVGAGI. CDR3 region: CASSKTGDTYEQYF. In DNA form, the CDR3 reads TGTGCCAGCAGTAAGACAGGAGATACCTACGAGCAGTACTTC.

This clone is a singleton in its sample. The rearrangement joins TRBV5-1 to TRBJ2-7, with D unclear. The CDR3 sequence is 16 residues long. Germline V lookup: CDR1 SGHRS, CDR2 YFSETQ. V lost 0 bases and J 0 bases, leaving 13 bases between the germline ends. DNA for the CDR3: TGCGCCAGCAGCTTGGCCCCCCTGAGGAGCTCCTACGAGCAGTACTTC. This gives the protein CASSLAPLRSSYEQYF.

This clone was recorded a few times. The J gene is TRBJ1-1, the V gene TRBV18; weak D call: TRBD1 (6 bases). Between the trimmed V and J ends, which lost 1 base and 0 bases, there was a span of 6 bases. The length of the CDR3 is 14 residues. Germline CDR1 KGHSH, CDR2 LQKENI. The CDR3 sequence is CASSPRDMNTEAFF. The CDR3 nucleotides read TGTGCCAGCTCACCACGGGACATGAACACTGAAGCTTTCTTT.

The V and J genes are TRBV5-4 and TRBJ2-7; 9 bases match TRBD1. The V and J ends lost 4 bases and 6 bases, in that order; junction bases with no gene match: 8. The germline V gene has CDR1 SGHNT and CDR2 YYREEE (reference sequence). The CDR3 covers 14 residues. The CDR3 nucleotides read TGTGCCAGCAGCGACCGGGACAGGGTCCCCGAGCAGTACTTC. It codes for CASSDRDRVPEQYF. The variable domain in full, completed from reference TRBV5-4 and TRBJ2-7, reads ETGVTQSPTHLIKTRGQQVTLRCSSQSGHNTVSWYQQALGQGPQFIFQYYREEENGRGNFPPRFSGLQFPNYSSELNVNALELDDSALYLCASSDRDRVPEQYFGPGTRLTVT.

The chain recombines TRBV20-1 with TRBJ1-5; D may be TRBD1 (5 bases). CDR3 size: 11 residues. The germline CDR1 and CDR2 sequences are DFQATT and SNEGSKA (reference sequence). CDR3 protein: CTSGINQPQHF. CDR3 DNA: TGCACCTCAGGGATTAATCAGCCCCAGCATTTT.

This sequence joins TRBV27 and TRBJ1-1; D call uncertain. Deletions cut 7 bases from V and 5 bases from J, with 8 bases between. Germline-derived CDR1 and CDR2 are MNHEY and SMNVEV (reference sequence). The CDR3 consists of 11 residues. CDR3: CASTGDTEAFF. The CDR3 DNA reads TGTGCCAGCACCGGAGATACTGAAGCTTTCTTT.

By share, this clone ranks as medium-sized. The chain joins TRBV6-5 to TRBJ1-2; D might be TRBD1 (5 bases). Per the germline V gene, CDR1 is MNHEY and CDR2 is SVGAGI. The CDR3 runs to 14 residues. V gave up 10 bases and J gave up 0 bases, with 15 bases separating them. This chain's CDR3 is CATQGLPPNYGYTF. DNA for the CDR3: TGTGCCACCCAGGGACTACCCCCTAACTATGGCTACACCTTC.

The CDR3 bases are TGCGCCAGCAGCCAAGCCCGGGGAGCGGGAGTTTCCGAGCAGTACTTC. It translates to CASSQARGAGVSEQYF. This chain connects TRBV4-3 to TRBJ2-7; 8 bases fit TRBD2. Losses at the gene ends were 1 base for V and 6 bases for J; bases not matched to a gene: 11. CDR1 LGHNA and CDR2 YSLEER come from the germline V gene. CDR3 size: 16 residues.

This rearrangement joins TRBV9 to TRBJ1-2, with 9 bases lining up with TRBD1. Unmatched junction bases numbered 4, after V lost 1 base and J lost 3 bases. Germline CDR1 reads SGDLS; CDR2 reads YYNGEE. The CDR3 length is 15 residues. CDR3 loop: CASSVTGGDDYGYTF. Written as DNA, the CDR3 is TGTGCCAGCAGCGTAACAGGGGGCGATGACTATGGCTACACCTTC.

V and J are TRBV9 and TRBJ2-7; 7 nucleotides agree with TRBD1. The V and J ends lost 0 bases and 3 bases, in that order; junction bases with no gene match: 6. This CDR3 has 15 amino acids. Germline V gene data show CDR1 as SGDLS and CDR2 as YYNGEE. This CDR3 reads CASSVDGTAVYEQYF. In nucleotides, the CDR3 is TGTGCCAGCAGCGTAGATGGGACAGCGGTCTACGAGCAGTACTTC.

This rearrangement joins TRBV10-3 to TRBJ2-5; D is possibly TRBD1 (5 bases). Trimming left V 2 bases short and J 3 bases short, with 7 bases between. The CDR3 contains 13 residues. Per germline, CDR1 ENHRY and CDR2 SYGVKD. In DNA, the CDR3 is TGTGCCATCAGTGAGGCAGGGAAAGAGACCCAGTACTTC. It translates to CAISEAGKETQYF.

The genes are TRBV29-1 and TRBJ2-7, with a possible D match to TRBD1 (6 bases). Germline V gene sequence: CDR1 SQVTM, CDR2 ANQGSEA. V was clipped by 6 bases and J by 6 bases, with 30 bases between them. This CDR3 spans 17 amino acids. This CDR3 is CSVKPGGSRSRVGEQYF. DNA of the CDR3: TGCAGCGTCAAACCTGGGGGCAGCCGGAGTCGGGTTGGCGAGCAGTACTTC.

This chain links TRBV6-5 with TRBJ1-4, with D hard to call. The V end was cut by 2 bases, the J end by 8 bases, with 12 bases between. The CDR3 is 14 residues long. Germline loops: CDR1 MNHEY, CDR2 SVGAGI. The CDR3 spells CASSYGGFGEKLFF. Written as DNA, the CDR3 is TGTGCCAGCAGTTACGGAGGGTTTGGCGAAAAACTGTTTTTT.

The V call is TRBV5-1, the J call TRBJ2-7; D unclear. Trimming cost V 1 base and J 2 bases, with 13 bases left between them. CDR3 length equals 15 residues. Looked up from germline, CDR1 is SGHRS and CDR2 is YFSETQ. The DNA of the CDR3 is TGCGCCAGCAGCTTGTCGGAACTGACTCCCTACGAGCAGTACTTC. Amino acid sequence: CASSLSELTPYEQYF.

The chain has TRBV7-9 and TRBJ2-3; 7 bases fit TRBD2. The CDR3 contains 13 residues. CDR1 and CDR2 (germline): SEHNR, FQNEAQ (reference sequence). V lost 5 bases, J lost 9 bases, and 8 bases stayed unmatched. The CDR3 spells CASSGRLAPTQYF. For the CDR3, the DNA is TGTGCCAGCAGCGGCCGACTAGCCCCGACGCAGTATTTT. Combining the CDR3 with reference TRBV7-9 and TRBJ2-3 gives the whole variable domain DTGVSQNPRHKITKRGQNVTFRCDPISEHNRLYWYRQTLGQGPEFLTYFQNEAQLEKSRLLSDRFSAERPKGSFSTLEIQRTEQGDSAMYLCASSGRLAPTQYFGPGTRLTVL.

The chain carries TRBV7-2 and TRBJ2-1; D is perhaps TRBD1 (5 bases). Germline V gene lookup returns CDR1 SGHTA and CDR2 FQGNSA. The CDR3 loop spans 15 amino acids. Trimming shortened V by 2 bases and J by 8 bases, and 16 bases separated the two germline ends. The CDR3 spells CASSLTATPGYEQFF. The CDR3 DNA reads as TGTGCCAGCAGCTTAACGGCTACCCCAGGGTATGAGCAGTTCTTC.

This rearrangement joins TRBV4-1 to TRBJ2-5, with 11 bases aligning to TRBD2. TRBJ2-7 matches the DNA end more closely, so the J call is doubtful. Germline V gene data show CDR1 as MGHRA and CDR2 as YSYEKL. The CDR3 runs to 16 residues. CDR3 in DNA: TGCGCCAGCAGCCAGTATTCCGGGACTAGCGGCTACGAGCAGTACTTC. Protein sequence: CASSQYSGTSGYEQYF.

V gene TRBV10-1 combines with J gene TRBJ2-5, with D possibly being TRBD1 (8 bases). This CDR3 has 16 amino acids. Germline CDR1 is WNHNN and CDR2 is SYGVQD (reference sequence). V was pared by 0 bases and J by 3 bases, with 14 bases between. The CDR3 protein is CASSESGEGQEETQYF. CDR3 DNA sequence: TGCGCCAGCAGTGAGTCTGGGGAGGGACAGGAAGAGACCCAGTACTTC.

V is TRBV6-6 and J is TRBJ2-5; D is possibly TRBD1 (5 bases). The DNA matches TRBJ2-7 better at its end, which makes the J call doubtful. CDR3 size: 15 residues. Per the germline V gene, CDR1 is MNHNY and CDR2 is SVGAGI (reference sequence). CDR3 DNA: TGTGCCAGCAGTTACTCCCGTCCAGGGTACTACGAGCAGTACTTC. This gives the protein CASSYSRPGYYEQYF.

This chain joins TRBV7-9 and TRBJ2-7; 8 nucleotides agree with TRBD1. The CDR3 loop spans 15 amino acids. With 1 base clipped from V and 0 bases from J, the junction kept 2 bases outside the gene matches. The V gene's germline CDR1 is SEHNR and CDR2 FQNEAQ (reference sequence). CDR3 region: CASSLEGQASYEQYF. The CDR3 coding sequence is TGTGCCAGCAGCTTAGAGGGACAGGCCTCCTACGAGCAGTACTTC.